These 16 T cell receptor beta chains were all obtained from the same sample, sequenced in a study of vaccination and CD4 T cells after COVID-19. At the Johns Hopkins FTIC core, DNA taken from cultured CD4+ T cells was sequenced by way of the Oncomine TCR Beta short-read assay. TCRdb itself ran the PCR reads through MiXCR, one entry per CDR3 protein. The table shows 4,500 to 5,500 distinct CDR3 sequences, with about 34% occurring only once. Regarding treatment: approximately 11-day PBMC culture with coronavirus spike peptide pools or control peptides (ViraFEST assay). No antigen has been assigned to these receptors. Here the sequenced sample was CD4+ T cells from blood, cultured in vitro, taken after SARS-CoV-2 vaccination. These TCRs come from a human donor who had recovered from COVID-19.

CDR3 sequence: CASSRGFGNTIYF. In nucleotides, the CDR3 is TGTGCCAGCAGCCGGGGGTTTGGAAACACCATATATTTT. The chain has TRBV6-1 and TRBJ1-3; D may be TRBD1 (5 bases). Per the germline V gene, CDR1 is MNHNS and CDR2 is SASEGT. The V end was cut by 6 bases, the J end by 3 bases, with 9 bases between. The CDR3 runs to 13 residues.

The genes are TRBV20-1 and TRBJ2-7, with 8 bases that match TRBD1. The CDR3 spans 13 residues. J was trimmed by 6 bases and V by 6 bases; bases with no gene match: 10. Germline CDR1 is DFQATT and CDR2 is SNEGSKA (reference sequence). The CDR3 nucleotides are TGCAGTGCCTCTACCAGGGGGCTTGGCGAGCAGTACTTC. Amino acid sequence: CSASTRGLGEQYF.

This clonotype appeared a few times. The chain joins TRBV24-1 to TRBJ2-5, with 10 bases identical to TRBD1. The CDR3 has 16 amino acids. Germline CDR1 KGHDR, CDR2 SFDVKD. V lost 4 bases, J lost 5 bases, and 9 bases stayed unmatched. The CDR3, as DNA: TGTGCCACCAGTGACCTGACAGGGGGCGCGGAGGAGACCCAGTACTTC. Translated, it gives CATSDLTGGAEETQYF.

The chain combines TRBV4-1 with TRBJ1-5; a weak D match, TRBD1 (5 bases). The V end lost 3 bases, the J end lost 4 bases, and 10 bases lay between the germline ends. Germline assignment: CDR1 MGHRA and CDR2 YSYEKL. The CDR3 runs to 14 residues. CDR3 nucleotide sequence: TGCGCCAGCAGCCAGGGGGTCTGGAATCAGCCCCAGCATTTT. Its translation: CASSQGVWNQPQHF.

A remark on this clonotype: One junction end does not reproduce the germline sequence, and a read error may be involved. V usage is TRBV10-3 and J usage is TRBJ1-1, with 7 bases matching TRBD1. CDR3 length equals 13 residues. In germline, CDR1 is ENHRY, CDR2 SYGVKD. CDR3 protein: CTISEGGRAEAFF. DNA for the CDR3: TGTACCATCAGTGAAGGGGGCAGGGCTGAAGCTTTCTTT.

This chain links TRBV2 with TRBJ1-2; tentative D call: TRBD1 (6 bases). Trimming cost V 3 bases and J 4 bases, with 18 bases left between them. The CDR3 is 16 amino acids. In germline, CDR1 is SNHLY, CDR2 FYNNEI. CDR3 residues: CASSEPGQGGGYGYTF. As DNA, the CDR3 is TGTGCCAGCAGTGAGCCGGGACAAGGAGGCGGCTATGGCTACACCTTC.

The chain couples TRBV20-1 to TRBJ2-1; D tentatively reads TRBD1 or TRBD2 (5 bases each). CDR1 and CDR2 (germline): DFQATT, SNEGSKA (reference sequence). V was shortened by 0 bases and J by 2 bases, with 14 bases between the two germline ends. This CDR3 is 16 amino acids long. The CDR3, as DNA: TGCAGTGCTAGAGATCTAGCCCCAGGGCCCTACAATGAGCAGTTCTTC. It encodes CSARDLAPGPYNEQFF.

J is TRBJ2-5 and V is TRBV20-1; D call uncertain. CDR3 length equals 11 residues. Germline CDR1 is DFQATT and CDR2 is SNEGSKA (reference sequence). Between the trimmed V and J ends, which lost 2 bases and 7 bases, there was a span of 8 bases. In DNA, the CDR3 is TGCAGTGCTAGAAAGACCGGGACCCAGTACTTC. This translates into CSARKTGTQYF.

This clonotype was seen a handful of times. The chain links TRBV7-6 to TRBJ1-6; weak D call: TRBD1 (5 bases). V lost 4 bases, J lost 7 bases, and 11 bases lay in between. Germline-derived CDR1 and CDR2 are SGHVS and FNYEAQ. There are 14 residues in the CDR3. As DNA, the CDR3 is TGTGCCAGCAGCTCCACGGGGGGGAATTCACCCCTCCACTTT. It specifies CASSSTGGNSPLHF.

This clonotype turned up a few times. The chain carries TRBV5-4 and TRBJ2-1, with 7 bases matching TRBD2. CDR3 length equals 16 residues. The V segment lost 4 bases and the J segment 4 bases; nucleotides outside the gene matches: 11. The V gene's germline CDR1 is SGHNT and CDR2 YYREEE (reference sequence). CDR3 sequence reads: CASSRLATLTYNEQFF. The CDR3 bases are TGTGCCAGCAGCCGACTAGCCACACTGACTTACAATGAGCAGTTCTTC.

The chain couples TRBV20-1 to TRBJ1-1, with TRBD1 identical over 7 bases. V dropped 5 bases and J dropped 0; count of bases not matched to a gene: 3. The V gene's germline CDR1 is DFQATT and CDR2 SNEGSKA (reference sequence). The CDR3 runs 13 residues. CDR3 region: CSAWGQLNTEAFF. The CDR3 bases are TGCAGTGCTTGGGGACAGTTGAACACTGAAGCTTTCTTT.

The V and J genes are TRBV15 and TRBJ2-1, with TRBD1 matching over 8 bases. CDR1 and CDR2 (germline): LNHNV, YYDKDF (reference sequence). The CDR3 length is 15 residues. The V segment lost 3 bases and the J segment 2 bases; nucleotides outside the gene matches: 3. The CDR3 loop reads CATSREQGAYNEQFF. The CDR3 nucleotides read TGTGCCACCAGCAGGGAACAGGGGGCCTACAATGAGCAGTTCTTC.

The DNA of the CDR3 is TGTGCCAGCAGCTTAGAAACAGGGTATTCTCTTTACGAGCAGTACTTC. Amino acids: CASSLETGYSLYEQYF. The chain uses TRBV7-8 and TRBJ2-7, with D perhaps TRBD1 (6 bases). This CDR3 is 16 amino acids long. Germline CDR1 SGHVS, CDR2 FQNEAQ. Trimming removed 1 base from V and 4 bases from J, with 17 bases in between.

V gene TRBV10-3 combines with J gene TRBJ2-5, with 14 nucleotides matching TRBD2. Germline-derived CDR1 and CDR2 are ENHRY and SYGVKD. The CDR3 loop spans 15 amino acids. J was trimmed by 5 bases and V by 11 bases; bases with no gene match: 10. The CDR3 reads CASTSGGAVGETQYF. As DNA, the CDR3 is TGTGCCTCGACTAGCGGGGGGGCCGTTGGGGAGACCCAGTACTTC.

In this sample, this clonotype turned up a few times. This chain connects TRBV11-1 to TRBJ2-3; D is undetermined. From germline, CDR1 is SGHAT and CDR2 FQDESV (reference sequence). Trimming removed 3 bases at V and 3 bases at J, with 4 bases between. CDR3 length: 12 amino acids. The CDR3 DNA is TGTGCCAGCAGCTTGATAACAGATACGCAGTATTTT. Its translation is CASSLITDTQYF.

The V call is TRBV5-8, the J call TRBJ2-4; 10 nucleotides align to TRBD2. CDR1 and CDR2 from the germline V gene are SGHTS and YDEGEE. V shed 4 bases, J shed 9 bases, and the junction held 10 bases outside the gene matches. The CDR3 consists of 15 residues. The CDR3 sequence is CASSPGLAAGSIQYF. CDR3 nucleotides: TGTGCCAGCAGCCCCGGACTAGCGGCTGGGAGCATTCAGTACTTC.